This T cell receptor (beta chain) was captured by sequencing in a study of response to subunit inactivated influenza vaccine. This clonotype was seen only a few times. Trimming left V 0 bases short and J 0 bases short, with 9 bases between. Germline loops: CDR1 SGHNT, CDR2 YYREEE (reference sequence). The CDR3 runs to 15 residues. TCRdb independently ran MiXCR on the RT-PCR reads; one entry per CDR3 protein. Of roughly 540,000 distinct CDR3 sequences in the sample, roughly a quarter were seen once. This same sample was also taken into another study, of T cells expressing NK-cell markers. That work contributes: Libraries used 5'RACE template switching adding universal primer site and UMIs. In several experiments, sorting was confined to alpha-beta TCR T cells through use of an anti-gamma-delta TCR antibody. Leadership of the CD3+CD56-NKG2C+ fraction also belonged to these clonotypes in four donors.

The source was CD4+ T cells sorted from PBMCs, collected roughly 13 days after vaccination. J is TRBJ1-2 and V is TRBV5-4; D is undetermined. This TCR was recovered from a man aged 50-59 years who received an inactivated influenza vaccine. CDR3 residues: CASSLVGSANYGYTF. The CDR3 DNA reads TGTGCCAGCAGCTTGGTAGGGTCAGCTAACTATGGCTACACCTTC.